This is a list of T cell receptor beta chains from one sample in a study of identical twins. Using its own MiXCR run on the 5' RACE reads, TCRdb lists one record per CDR3 protein. The sample contains 600,000 to 800,000 distinct CDR3 sequences, around 20% of which appear only once. Another study also made use of these data, one on T cells expressing NK-cell markers.

The sequenced sample was PBMCs. The receptors derive from a woman in her late teens or twenties in good health. Both conserved end residues are part of each CDR3. Fields, in order: J gene, D gene, V gene, clone size, CDR3 protein, CDR3 DNA. D genes are given only for firm matches. Size is omitted from some rows. Given values are once, few, many or a class for expanded clones.

>TRBJ2-1|TRBD2|TRBV12-3/TRBV12-4|many
CASRLAGGSTEQFF
TGTGCCAGCAGATTAGCGGGGGGGTCTACTGAGCAGTTCTTC
>TRBJ2-5|TRBD2|TRBV20-1|few
CSANRDGGGAGETQYF
TGCAGTGCTAACCGGGACGGCGGGGGGGCGGGGGAGACCCAGTACTTC
>TRBJ2-1|NA|TRBV5-1|NA
CASSMGGAYNEQFF
TGCGCCAGCAGCATGGGCGGGGCTTACAATGAGCAGTTCTTC
>TRBJ1-3|NA|TRBV21-1|many
CASKLRVGNTIYF
TGTGCCAGCAAGTTGAGGGTTGGAAACACCATATATTTT
>TRBJ2-1|TRBD1|TRBV27|few
CASSLWDSSNEQFF
TGTGCCAGCAGTTTGTGGGACAGCAGCAATGAGCAGTTCTTC
>TRBJ2-3|NA|TRBV20-1|NA
CSAPGPGTDTQYF
TGCAGTGCCCCGGGACCAGGAACAGATACGCAGTATTTT
>TRBJ2-5|NA|TRBV9|NA
CASSAEAGMETQYF
TGTGCCAGCAGCGCTGAAGCAGGGATGGAGACCCAGTACTTC
>TRBJ2-5|NA|TRBV4-3|NA
CASSQGRAGGGETQYF
TGCGCCAGCAGCCAAGGGCGAGCCGGGGGAGGTGAGACCCAGTACTTC
>TRBJ1-1|NA|TRBV10-3|many
CAISERGQDAEAFF
TGTGCCATCAGTGAGCGTGGGCAGGACGCTGAAGCTTTCTTT
>TRBJ2-6|TRBD1|TRBV27|NA
CASSKGAHGANVLTF
TGTGCCAGCAGTAAGGGGGCGCATGGGGCCAACGTCCTGACTTTC
>TRBJ2-1|TRBD2|TRBV5-1|NA
CASTTGLAGGNEQFF
TGCGCCAGCACCACGGGACTAGCGGGAGGAAATGAGCAGTTCTTC
>TRBJ2-7|NA|TRBV7-9|few
CASRRPGWSSEQYF
TGTGCCAGCAGGCGGCCCGGCTGGTCCTCCGAGCAGTACTTC
>TRBJ2-3|NA|TRBV20-1|NA
CSALGRRDWRTDTQYF
TGCAGTGCCTTAGGCCGACGGGACTGGCGCACAGATACGCAGTATTTT
>TRBJ1-2|TRBD1|TRBV20-1|few
CSARTDREIYGYTF
TGCAGTGCTAGAACAGACAGGGAGATCTATGGCTACACCTTC
>TRBJ2-7|TRBD1|TRBV12-5|NA
CASGRTGGHEQYF
TGTGCTAGTGGGCGGACAGGGGGGCACGAGCAGTACTTC
>TRBJ2-3|TRBD2|TRBV7-2|few
CASSLGGSGGDTQYF
TGTGCCAGCAGCTTAGGCGGGAGTGGGGGAGATACGCAGTATTTT
>TRBJ2-3|NA|TRBV9|NA
CASSVTSLRTDTQYF
TGTGCCAGCAGCGTGACTAGTTTACGCACAGATACGCAGTATTTT
>TRBJ2-7|NA|TRBV29-1|many
CSVRTPNSYEQYF
TGCAGCGTAAGGACACCCAACTCCTACGAGCAGTACTTC
>TRBJ1-2|TRBD1|TRBV6-1|few
CASSADRGSILGYTF
TGTGCCAGCAGTGCTGACAGGGGCTCTATCTTGGGCTACACCTTC
>TRBJ2-1|TRBD2|TRBV10-3|many
CAIRRGTSGGYNEQFF
TGTGCCATCAGACGTGGGACTAGCGGGGGGTACAATGAGCAGTTCTTC
>TRBJ2-1|TRBD2|TRBV5-1|NA
CASSLGTSEGNEQFF
TGCGCCAGCAGCTTGGGAACTAGCGAGGGCAATGAGCAGTTCTTC
>TRBJ2-1|NA|TRBV7-2|NA
CASSLQAGSVYNEQFF
TGTGCCAGCAGCTTACAGGCGGGCAGTGTTTACAATGAGCAGTTCTTC
>TRBJ1-2|TRBD1|TRBV15|NA
CATSRLTGGNGYTF
TGTGCCACCAGCAGACTGACAGGGGGCAATGGCTACACCTTC
>TRBJ2-6|NA|TRBV30|NA
CAFTGPPGANVLTF
TGTGCCTTTACGGGGCCACCGGGGGCCAACGTCCTGACTTTC
>TRBJ2-1|TRBD2|TRBV20-1|few
CSASGAAGGREQFF
TGCAGTGCTAGTGGGGCGGCGGGGGGGCGAGAGCAGTTCTTC
>TRBJ2-1|NA|TRBV7-9|few
CASSPERSSYNEQFF
TGTGCCAGCAGCCCCGAGCGGAGCTCCTACAATGAGCAGTTCTTC
>TRBJ1-1|NA|TRBV20-1|few
CSARETVNTEAFF
TGCAGTGCTAGAGAAACAGTGAACACTGAAGCTTTCTTT
>TRBJ2-3|NA|TRBV9|NA
CASSSKVGRTITDTQYF
TGTGCCAGCAGCTCCAAGGTCGGGCGGACCATCACAGATACGCAGTATTTT
>TRBJ2-5|NA|TRBV10-3|NA
CAITGAPKETQYF
TGTGCCATCACCGGCGCACCAAAAGAGACCCAGTACTTC
>TRBJ2-1|NA|TRBV20-1|many
CRTLDDEQFF
TGCAGGACCCTTGACGATGAGCAGTTCTTC
>TRBJ2-3|NA|TRBV7-2|few
CASSLPSGHTDTQYF
TGTGCCAGCAGCTTACCCTCGGGCCACACAGATACGCAGTATTTT
>TRBJ2-7|TRBD1|TRBV7-9|NA
CASSQPGTVYEQYF
TGTGCCAGCAGCCAACCTGGGACAGTCTACGAGCAGTACTTC
>TRBJ1-6|TRBD1|TRBV7-9|NA
CASSPGQGDRRTLHF
TGTGCCAGCAGCCCGGGACAGGGAGATCGCAGGACCCTCCACTTT
>TRBJ2-7|NA|TRBV20-1|NA
CSARGGVDEQYF
TGCAGTGCTAGGGGAGGTGTCGACGAGCAGTACTTC
>TRBJ2-1|NA|TRBV5-1|few
CASSLYGSDEQFF
TGCGCCAGCAGCCTGTACGGGAGCGATGAGCAGTTCTTC
>TRBJ2-7|NA|TRBV27|NA
CASSFQADSYEQYF
TGTGCCAGCAGTTTTCAGGCCGACTCCTACGAGCAGTACTTC
>TRBJ2-7|TRBD1|TRBV20-1|NA
CSASGQNYEQYF
TGCAGTGCTTCGGGACAGAACTACGAGCAGTACTTC
>TRBJ2-6|NA|TRBV6-2/TRBV6-3|few
CASSKSGTPGWANVLTF
TGTGCCAGCAGTAAGTCCGGGACGCCGGGGTGGGCCAACGTCCTGACTTTC
>TRBJ2-7|TRBD2|TRBV7-3|NA
CASSVSGGFDEQYF
TGTGCCAGCAGCGTTAGCGGGGGGTTCGACGAGCAGTACTTC
>TRBJ2-7|NA|TRBV6-5|few
CASSYRIEGTYEQYF
TGTGCCAGCAGTTACCGGATCGAAGGGACCTACGAGCAGTACTTC
>TRBJ1-2|NA|TRBV7-2|NA
CASSLVGRRENYGYTF
TGTGCCAGCAGCTTAGTGGGGAGGAGAGAGAACTATGGCTACACCTTC
>TRBJ2-1|NA|TRBV11-2|NA
CASSLYQTPRIANNNEQFF
TGTGCCAGCAGCTTATACCAGACTCCCCGGATAGCAAACAACAATGAGCAGTTCTTC
>TRBJ2-1|TRBD1|TRBV6-1|NA
CASSPGQGRHEQFF
TGTGCCAGCAGTCCGGGACAGGGTCGTCATGAGCAGTTCTTC
>TRBJ2-1|NA|TRBV7-2|few
CASSPRTPRKFF
TGTGCCAGCAGCCCACGGACCCCCAGGAAGTTCTTC
>TRBJ2-1|TRBD2|TRBV5-5|few
CASSSTPGTRNNEQFF
TGTGCCAGCAGCTCGACTCCCGGGACTAGGAACAATGAGCAGTTCTTC
>TRBJ2-7|NA|TRBV27|few
CASSLNRAARQYF
TGTGCCAGCAGTTTAAACCGGGCCGCTCGGCAGTACTTC
>TRBJ2-7|NA|TRBV2|few
CASKAYEQYF
TGTGCCAGCAAGGCCTACGAGCAGTACTTC
>TRBJ2-4|NA|TRBV20-1|many
CSGEPIGGNIQYF
TGCAGTGGAGAACCCATAGGAGGTAACATTCAGTACTTC
>TRBJ2-2|NA|TRBV4-3|few
CASSLGWEHTGELFF
TGCGCCAGCAGCCTCGGTTGGGAGCACACCGGGGAGCTGTTTTTT